Listed below are T cell receptor beta chains from one sample, sequenced in a study of patients and donors after allogeneic stem cell transplantation. TCRdb processed the RT-PCR reads anew with MiXCR; each CDR3 protein has one entry. Altogether tens of thousands of distinct CDR3 sequences are present, just under 5% being singletons, with the ten largest covering approximately 2.5%. The sequenced sample consisted of blood, either unsorted or a sorted T cell fraction (not recorded which). These receptors all come from a human donor who was either an allogeneic HSCT recipient or a stem cell or donor lymphocyte infusion donor (not recorded which). It is not recorded whose cells these are; they may come from a transplant donor. Both conserved end residues are part of each CDR3. A D gene is named only where the DNA matches it firmly. A row's size may be missing; if present it is once, few, many or a size class.

D,size,length,V,J,DNA,CDR3
-,many,13,TRBV5-5,TRBJ2-4,TGTGCCAGCAGCTTGGCCGGCGGGGACATTCAGTACTTC,CASSLAGGDIQYF
-,-,14,TRBV18,TRBJ1-5,TGTGCCAGCTCACCAGAGGGGGGCAATCAGCCCCAGCATTTT,CASSPEGGNQPQHF
TRBD1,many,14,TRBV19,TRBJ1-1,TGTGCCAGTAGTAGCCGCGTACAGGGGACTGAAGCTTTCTTT,CASSSRVQGTEAFF
-,many,15,TRBV20-1,TRBJ1-2,TGCAGTGCTAGAGATGGGGCAGGGGCTAACTATGGCTACACCTTC,CSARDGAGANYGYTF
-,many,15,TRBV5-8,TRBJ2-1,TGTGCCAGCAGCTTAAGGGCCAGCTCCTACAATGAGCAGTTCTTC,CASSLRASSYNEQFF
-,many,14,TRBV12-3/TRBV12-4,TRBJ1-1,TGTGCCAGCGGAGTACGGGGTCAAAACACTGAAGCTTTCTTT,CASGVRGQNTEAFF
-,many,12,TRBV29-1,TRBJ2-7,TGCAGCGTCCGGGACGGAACCTACGAGCAGTACTTC,CSVRDGTYEQYF
-,-,14,TRBV5-1,TRBJ1-2,TGCGCCAGCAGCTTCACCCAGGGCATGGATGGCTACACCTTC,CASSFTQGMDGYTF
TRBD2,few,15,TRBV11-2,TRBJ2-5,TGTGCCAGCACCCAAGGCGGGGGGGCGCAAGAGACCCAGTACTTC,CASTQGGGAQETQYF
-,many,13,TRBV10-1,TRBJ1-5,TGCGCCAGCAGTGTGGAGGCCGGTCAGCCCCAGCATTTT,CASSVEAGQPQHF
-,many,14,TRBV5-1,TRBJ2-5,TGCGCCAGCAGCGTCGGCAACGGGAAAGAGACCCAGTACTTC,CASSVGNGKETQYF
TRBD1,-,17,TRBV5-1,TRBJ2-2,TGCGCCAGCAGCCTCGCCGGGACAGGGGGAGGAACCGGGGAGCTGTTTTTT,CASSLAGTGGGTGELFF
-,many,11,TRBV24-1,TRBJ2-3,TGTGCTGTGGGGGGCCTGGATACGCAGTATTTT,CAVGGLDTQYF
-,-,19,TRBV6-1,TRBJ2-2,TGTGCCAGCTCCCGTCCCCACCGGGCCCAGCGCCATAACACCGGGGAGCTGTTTTTT,CASSRPHRAQRHNTGELFF
TRBD2,many,15,TRBV7-2,TRBJ2-2,TGTGCCAGCAGCTCGTATAGCGGGAGCACCGGGGAGCTGTTTTTT,CASSSYSGSTGELFF
-,-,15,TRBV19,TRBJ2-1,TGTGCCAGTAGTATAGGAGTAGGGAACTACAATGAGCAGTTCTTC,CASSIGVGNYNEQFF
-,many,14,TRBV27,TRBJ1-1,TGTGCCAGCAGTTTATCGATCGGGGGGGTTGAAGCTTTCTTT,CASSLSIGGVEAFF
TRBD2,many,15,TRBV12-3/TRBV12-4,TRBJ2-5,TGTGCCAGCAGCGGGGGGGTCAGGGTAGGAGAGACCCAGTACTTC,CASSGGVRVGETQYF